The rows below give T cell receptor beta chains drawn from one sample of a study of blood T cells in healthy people across ages. MiXCR, applied by TCRdb to the 5' RACE reads, yields one record per CDR3 protein. The sample has about 1.6 million distinct CDR3 sequences; 30% to 35% are singletons. Material for sequencing was blood. The receptors were gathered from a woman in her twenties or thirties in good health. Both conserved end residues are part of each CDR3. Each record gives: D gene, clone size, J gene, CDR3 length, V gene, CDR3 protein, CDR3 DNA. A D gene is named only where the DNA matches it firmly. The size of a clone is reported for some rows only, either as once, few or many, or as a class for expanded clones.

d_gene: NA; abundance: few; j_gene: TRBJ1-4; len: 16; v_gene: TRBV15; CDR3aa: CATSSNNQGWNEKLFF; CDR3nt: TGTGCCACCAGCAGTAATAATCAGGGGTGGAACGAAAAACTGTTTTTT
d_gene: NA; abundance: NA; j_gene: TRBJ2-3; len: 15; v_gene: TRBV3-1; CDR3aa: CASSPPLRAGDTQYF; CDR3nt: TGTGCCAGCAGCCCCCCCCTAAGGGCTGGGGATACGCAGTATTTT
d_gene: TRBD2; abundance: NA; j_gene: TRBJ2-2; len: 14; v_gene: TRBV9; CDR3aa: CASSALAGAGELFF; CDR3nt: TGTGCCAGCAGCGCCCTAGCGGGGGCTGGGGAGCTGTTTTTT
d_gene: NA; abundance: NA; j_gene: TRBJ1-6; len: 14; v_gene: TRBV10-3; CDR3aa: CAISEVSGHSPLHF; CDR3nt: TGTGCCATCAGTGAGGTCTCAGGACATTCACCCCTCCACTTT
d_gene: TRBD1; abundance: NA; j_gene: TRBJ1-4; len: 16; v_gene: TRBV7-9; CDR3aa: CASSLTGVATNEKLFF; CDR3nt: TGTGCCAGCAGCTTAACAGGGGTTGCAACTAATGAAAAACTGTTTTTT
d_gene: TRBD2; abundance: few; j_gene: TRBJ2-1; len: 18; v_gene: TRBV28; CDR3aa: CASSLLAGVRKPGNEQFF; CDR3nt: TGTGCCAGCAGTTTGCTAGCGGGAGTAAGGAAGCCGGGGAATGAGCAGTTCTTC
d_gene: TRBD1; abundance: NA; j_gene: TRBJ2-2; len: 15; v_gene: TRBV10-3; CDR3aa: CAISPGQGFTGELFF; CDR3nt: TGTGCCATCAGTCCGGGACAGGGGTTCACCGGGGAGCTGTTTTTT
d_gene: NA; abundance: NA; j_gene: TRBJ2-7; len: 12; v_gene: TRBV6-1; CDR3aa: CASGSNFYEQYF; CDR3nt: TGTGCCAGCGGGTCAAACTTCTACGAGCAGTACTTC
d_gene: NA; abundance: NA; j_gene: TRBJ1-1; len: 15; v_gene: TRBV9; CDR3aa: CASSVLGEGNTEAFF; CDR3nt: TGTGCCAGCAGTGTCTTGGGAGAGGGGAACACTGAAGCTTTCTTT
d_gene: NA; abundance: few; j_gene: TRBJ2-7; len: 13; v_gene: TRBV2; CDR3aa: CASSEMGFYEQYF; CDR3nt: TGTGCCAGCAGTGAAATGGGCTTCTACGAGCAGTACTTC
d_gene: NA; abundance: NA; j_gene: TRBJ2-7; len: 13; v_gene: TRBV9; CDR3aa: CASSPQSRHEQYF; CDR3nt: TGTGCCAGCAGCCCACAATCAAGGCACGAGCAGTACTTC
d_gene: TRBD1; abundance: NA; j_gene: TRBJ2-7; len: 14; v_gene: TRBV6-1; CDR3aa: CASSDPGQSYEQYF; CDR3nt: TGTGCCAGCAGTGATCCGGGACAGTCATACGAGCAGTACTTC
d_gene: NA; abundance: NA; j_gene: TRBJ1-1; len: 15; v_gene: TRBV28; CDR3aa: CASSLWAGANTEAFF; CDR3nt: TGTGCCAGCAGTTTATGGGCCGGGGCAAACACTGAAGCTTTCTTT
d_gene: NA; abundance: few; j_gene: TRBJ1-1; len: 13; v_gene: TRBV25-1; CDR3aa: CASSERVITEAFF; CDR3nt: TGTGCCAGCAGTGAACGGGTCATCACTGAAGCTTTCTTT
d_gene: TRBD1; abundance: many; j_gene: TRBJ2-3; len: 15; v_gene: TRBV12-3/TRBV12-4; CDR3aa: CASRGDRGPPDTQYF; CDR3nt: TGTGCCAGCAGAGGGGACAGGGGGCCTCCAGATACGCAGTATTTT
d_gene: TRBD1; abundance: NA; j_gene: TRBJ2-7; len: 14; v_gene: TRBV29-1; CDR3aa: CSAAGQASSYEQYF; CDR3nt: TGCAGCGCCGCGGGACAGGCGAGCTCCTACGAGCAGTACTTC
d_gene: NA; abundance: NA; j_gene: TRBJ2-1; len: 15; v_gene: TRBV2; CDR3aa: CASKAVGEVGTEQFF; CDR3nt: TGTGCCAGCAAGGCGGTAGGGGAAGTCGGTACTGAGCAGTTCTTC
d_gene: NA; abundance: few; j_gene: TRBJ2-5; len: 13; v_gene: TRBV5-6; CDR3aa: CASSYGTKQTQYF; CDR3nt: TGTGCCAGCAGCTATGGGACAAAACAGACCCAGTACTTC
d_gene: TRBD1; abundance: few; j_gene: TRBJ2-3; len: 15; v_gene: TRBV6-1; CDR3aa: CASSGQGGTTDTQYF; CDR3nt: TGTGCCAGCAGTGGACAGGGGGGAACGACAGATACGCAGTATTTT
d_gene: TRBD2; abundance: NA; j_gene: TRBJ2-2; len: 15; v_gene: TRBV7-3; CDR3aa: CATKRDVGAIGELFF; CDR3nt: TGTGCCACGAAGCGGGATGTGGGCGCGATCGGGGAGCTGTTTTTT
d_gene: NA; abundance: NA; j_gene: TRBJ1-5; len: 12; v_gene: TRBV30; CDR3aa: CAWSDGGQPQHF; CDR3nt: TGTGCCTGGAGTGACGGGGGTCAGCCCCAGCATTTT
d_gene: NA; abundance: NA; j_gene: TRBJ2-3; len: 14; v_gene: TRBV27; CDR3aa: CASSLDRLVDAQYF; CDR3nt: TGTGCCAGCAGTCTCGACCGACTAGTAGATGCGCAGTATTTT
d_gene: TRBD1; abundance: few; j_gene: TRBJ1-2; len: 15; v_gene: TRBV10-3; CDR3aa: CAISMTGGEIYGYTF; CDR3nt: TGTGCCATCAGTATGACAGGGGGCGAGATCTATGGCTACACCTTC
d_gene: NA; abundance: NA; j_gene: TRBJ1-2; len: 12; v_gene: TRBV12-3/TRBV12-4; CDR3aa: CASSPFEQGYTF; CDR3nt: TGTGCCAGCAGTCCGTTTGAACAGGGCTACACCTTC
d_gene: NA; abundance: few; j_gene: TRBJ2-1; len: 14; v_gene: TRBV7-9; CDR3aa: CASSLGPPSGEQFF; CDR3nt: TGTGCCAGCAGCTTGGGACCACCCTCGGGCGAGCAGTTCTTC
d_gene: NA; abundance: few; j_gene: TRBJ1-1; len: 13; v_gene: TRBV7-9; CDR3aa: CASTPEGEHEAFF; CDR3nt: TGTGCCAGCACCCCGGAGGGGGAACATGAAGCTTTCTTT
d_gene: NA; abundance: NA; j_gene: TRBJ1-2; len: 15; v_gene: TRBV28; CDR3aa: CASSTLGIAGGGYTF; CDR3nt: TGTGCCAGCAGCACCCTGGGAATCGCCGGGGGTGGCTACACCTTC
d_gene: TRBD2; abundance: NA; j_gene: TRBJ2-5; len: 16; v_gene: TRBV3-1; CDR3aa: CASSQDLAGEAETQYF; CDR3nt: TGTGCCAGCAGCCAAGATCTAGCGGGGGAGGCAGAGACCCAGTACTTC
d_gene: TRBD1; abundance: NA; j_gene: TRBJ2-4; len: 12; v_gene: TRBV13; CDR3aa: CASSLQGDIQYF; CDR3nt: TGTGCCAGCAGCTTACAGGGGGACATTCAGTACTTC
d_gene: NA; abundance: NA; j_gene: TRBJ1-6; len: 14; v_gene: TRBV2; CDR3aa: CASRQDGMNSPLHF; CDR3nt: TGTGCCAGCAGACAGGACGGCATGAATTCACCCCTCCACTTT
d_gene: NA; abundance: NA; j_gene: TRBJ1-2; len: 14; v_gene: TRBV6-6; CDR3aa: CASSVVGSGYGYTF; CDR3nt: TGTGCCAGCAGTGTCGTGGGGTCGGGCTATGGCTACACCTTC
d_gene: NA; abundance: NA; j_gene: TRBJ2-7; len: 13; v_gene: TRBV20-1; CDR3aa: CSARRPGVYEQYF; CDR3nt: TGCAGTGCTCGAAGACCAGGGGTTTACGAGCAGTACTTC
d_gene: NA; abundance: NA; j_gene: TRBJ2-5; len: 13; v_gene: TRBV7-3; CDR3aa: CASRPDQGIEQYF; CDR3nt: TGTGCCAGCAGGCCCGATCAGGGGATTGAGCAGTACTTC
d_gene: TRBD1; abundance: few; j_gene: TRBJ2-1; len: 15; v_gene: TRBV28; CDR3aa: CASSFDRGLYNEQFF; CDR3nt: TGTGCCAGCAGTTTTGACAGGGGGCTTTACAATGAGCAGTTCTTC
d_gene: NA; abundance: many; j_gene: TRBJ2-3; len: 13; v_gene: TRBV12-3/TRBV12-4; CDR3aa: CASSPRLTDTQYF; CDR3nt: TGTGCCAGCAGCCCTCGTCTAACAGATACGCAGTATTTT
d_gene: NA; abundance: few; j_gene: TRBJ2-7; len: 14; v_gene: TRBV15; CDR3aa: CATSRDPQSYEQYF; CDR3nt: TGTGCCACCAGCAGAGATCCCCAGAGCTACGAGCAGTACTTC
d_gene: TRBD2; abundance: few; j_gene: TRBJ2-1; len: 15; v_gene: TRBV7-2; CDR3aa: CASSLGTSGLDEQFF; CDR3nt: TGTGCCAGCAGCTTAGGGACTAGCGGGCTGGATGAGCAGTTCTTC
d_gene: NA; abundance: NA; j_gene: TRBJ1-6; len: 15; v_gene: TRBV5-1; CDR3aa: CASSLGQVLNSPLHF; CDR3nt: TGCGCCAGCAGCTTGGGACAGGTCCTGAATTCACCCCTCCACTTT
d_gene: TRBD2; abundance: NA; j_gene: TRBJ2-5; len: 15; v_gene: TRBV5-1; CDR3aa: CASSLASSGRETQYF; CDR3nt: TGCGCCAGCAGCTTGGCCAGTTCCGGGAGGGAGACCCAGTACTTC
d_gene: TRBD2; abundance: NA; j_gene: TRBJ2-1; len: 17; v_gene: TRBV20-1; CDR3aa: CSAREPLGGRDNNEQFF; CDR3nt: TGCAGTGCTAGAGAGCCCCTCGGCGGGAGGGACAACAATGAGCAGTTCTTC
d_gene: TRBD1; abundance: few; j_gene: TRBJ2-3; len: 17; v_gene: TRBV10-3; CDR3aa: CAISEQKTGLGTDTQYF; CDR3nt: TGTGCCATCAGTGAACAAAAGACAGGGTTGGGCACAGATACGCAGTATTTT
d_gene: TRBD2; abundance: few; j_gene: TRBJ2-5; len: 16; v_gene: TRBV7-2; CDR3aa: CASSLQAGVLEETQYF; CDR3nt: TGTGCCAGCAGCTTACAAGCGGGAGTTCTTGAAGAGACCCAGTACTTC
d_gene: TRBD1; abundance: few; j_gene: TRBJ1-1; len: 14; v_gene: TRBV5-1; CDR3aa: CASRQSTGGTEAFF; CDR3nt: TGCGCCAGCAGACAATCGACAGGGGGCACTGAAGCTTTCTTT
d_gene: TRBD2; abundance: NA; j_gene: TRBJ2-1; len: 15; v_gene: TRBV10-3; CDR3aa: CAISVGTSGYNEQFF; CDR3nt: TGTGCCATCAGCGTAGGGACTAGCGGATACAATGAGCAGTTCTTC
d_gene: NA; abundance: few; j_gene: TRBJ1-5; len: 14; v_gene: TRBV27; CDR3aa: CASSLFVGEEPQHF; CDR3nt: TGTGCCAGCAGTTTATTTGTAGGGGAGGAGCCCCAGCATTTT
d_gene: NA; abundance: NA; j_gene: TRBJ2-7; len: 15; v_gene: TRBV7-6; CDR3aa: CASGNPGTANYEQYF; CDR3nt: TGTGCCAGCGGCAACCCCGGGACCGCGAACTACGAGCAGTACTTC
d_gene: NA; abundance: NA; j_gene: TRBJ2-7; len: 17; v_gene: TRBV5-5; CDR3aa: CASRRGQGLAGAYEQYF; CDR3nt: TGTGCCAGTCGGCGGGGACAGGGTCTAGCGGGTGCCTACGAGCAGTACTTC
d_gene: TRBD2; abundance: few; j_gene: TRBJ2-1; len: 14; v_gene: TRBV29-1; CDR3aa: CSVGSGRWDNEQFF; CDR3nt: TGCAGCGTGGGTAGCGGGAGGTGGGACAATGAGCAGTTCTTC
d_gene: TRBD2; abundance: NA; j_gene: TRBJ2-1; len: 17; v_gene: TRBV9; CDR3aa: CASSREQLAGVDYEQFF; CDR3nt: TGTGCCAGCAGCCGAGAACAACTAGCGGGAGTGGATTATGAGCAGTTCTTC